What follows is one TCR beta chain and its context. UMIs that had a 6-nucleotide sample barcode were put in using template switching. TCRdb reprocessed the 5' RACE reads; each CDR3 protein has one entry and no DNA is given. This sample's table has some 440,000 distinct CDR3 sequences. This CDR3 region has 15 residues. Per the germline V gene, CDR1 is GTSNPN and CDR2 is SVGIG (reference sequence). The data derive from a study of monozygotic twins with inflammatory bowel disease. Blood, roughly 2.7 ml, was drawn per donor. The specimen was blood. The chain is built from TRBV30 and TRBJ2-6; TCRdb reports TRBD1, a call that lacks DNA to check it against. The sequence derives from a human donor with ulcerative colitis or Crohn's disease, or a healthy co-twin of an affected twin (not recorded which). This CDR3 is CAWSVGGAGANVLTF.